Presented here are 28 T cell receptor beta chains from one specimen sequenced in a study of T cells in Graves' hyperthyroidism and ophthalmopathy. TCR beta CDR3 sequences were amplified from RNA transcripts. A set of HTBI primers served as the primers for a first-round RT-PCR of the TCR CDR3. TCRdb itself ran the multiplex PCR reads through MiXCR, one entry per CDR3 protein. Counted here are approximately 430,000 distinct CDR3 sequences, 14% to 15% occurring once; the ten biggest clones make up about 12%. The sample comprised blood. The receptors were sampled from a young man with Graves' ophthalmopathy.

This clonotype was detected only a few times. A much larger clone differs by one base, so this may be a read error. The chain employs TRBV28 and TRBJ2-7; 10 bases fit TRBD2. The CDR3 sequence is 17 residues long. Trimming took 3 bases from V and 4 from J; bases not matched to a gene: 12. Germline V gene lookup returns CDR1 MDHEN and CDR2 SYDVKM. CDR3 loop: CASSLGPQAGGPYEQYF. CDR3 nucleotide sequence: TGTGCCAGCAGTTTGGGCCCCCAAGCGGGAGGGCCGTACGAGCAGTACTTC. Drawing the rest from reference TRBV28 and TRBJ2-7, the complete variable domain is DVKVTQSSRYLVKRTGEKVFLECVQDMDHENMFWYRQDPGLGLRLIYFSYDVKMKEKGDIPEGYSVSREKKERFSLILESASTNQTSMYLCASSLGPQAGGPYEQYFGPGTRLTVT.

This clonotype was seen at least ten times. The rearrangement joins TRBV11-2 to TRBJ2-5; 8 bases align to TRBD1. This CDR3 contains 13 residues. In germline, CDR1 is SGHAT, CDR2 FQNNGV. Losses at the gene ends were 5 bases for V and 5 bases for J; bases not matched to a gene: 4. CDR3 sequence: CASSTGGRETQYF. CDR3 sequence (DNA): TGTGCCAGCAGCACAGGGGGACGGGAGACCCAGTACTTC.

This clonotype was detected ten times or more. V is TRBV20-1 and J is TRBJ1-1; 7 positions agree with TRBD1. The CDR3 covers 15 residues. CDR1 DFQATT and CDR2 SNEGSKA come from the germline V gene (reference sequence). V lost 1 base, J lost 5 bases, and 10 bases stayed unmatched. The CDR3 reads CSARASTGFSTEAFF. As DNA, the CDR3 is TGCAGTGCTAGAGCCTCGACAGGGTTTAGTACTGAAGCTTTCTTT.

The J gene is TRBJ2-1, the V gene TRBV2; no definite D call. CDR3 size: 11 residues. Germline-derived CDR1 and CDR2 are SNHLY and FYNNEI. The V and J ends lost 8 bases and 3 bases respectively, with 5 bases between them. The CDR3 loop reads CASQVYNEQFF. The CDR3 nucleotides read TGTGCCAGCCAGGTCTACAATGAGCAGTTCTTC.

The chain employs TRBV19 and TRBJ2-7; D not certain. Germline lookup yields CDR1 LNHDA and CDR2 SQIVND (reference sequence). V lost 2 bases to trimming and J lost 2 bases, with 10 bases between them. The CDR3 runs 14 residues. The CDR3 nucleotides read TGTGCCAGTAGTATATCGTCGGTAACCTACGAGCAGTACTTC. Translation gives CASSISSVTYEQYF.

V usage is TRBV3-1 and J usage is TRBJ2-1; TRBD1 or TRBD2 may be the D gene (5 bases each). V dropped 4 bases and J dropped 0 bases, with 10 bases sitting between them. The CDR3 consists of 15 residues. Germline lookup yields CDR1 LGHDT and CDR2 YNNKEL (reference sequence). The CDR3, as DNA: TGTGCCAGCAGCCCTGGGACGGACTCCTACAATGAGCAGTTCTTC. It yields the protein CASSPGTDSYNEQFF.

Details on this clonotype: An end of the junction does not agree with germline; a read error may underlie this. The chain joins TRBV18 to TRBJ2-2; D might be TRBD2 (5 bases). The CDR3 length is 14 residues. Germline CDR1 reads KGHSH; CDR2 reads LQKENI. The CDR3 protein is CASSILDSTGELSF. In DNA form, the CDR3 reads TGTGCCAGCTCAATCTTGGACTCCACCGGGGAGCTGTCTTTT.

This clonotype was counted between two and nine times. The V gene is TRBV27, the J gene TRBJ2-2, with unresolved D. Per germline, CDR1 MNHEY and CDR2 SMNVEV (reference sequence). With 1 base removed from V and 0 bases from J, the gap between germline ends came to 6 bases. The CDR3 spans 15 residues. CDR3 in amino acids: CASSLFGSNTGELFF. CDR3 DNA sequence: TGTGCCAGCAGTTTATTCGGGTCGAACACCGGGGAGCTGTTTTTT.

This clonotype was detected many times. CDR3 in DNA: TGTGCCAGCACCCCGAGGGTGAGAGCCCCTAGCACAGATACGCAGTATTTT. Amino acids: CASTPRVRAPSTDTQYF. The V gene is TRBV6-1, the J gene TRBJ2-3; TRBD2 is a possible D gene (5 bases). Trimming stripped 7 bases from V and 0 bases from J, with 20 bases between. The CDR3 has 17 amino acids. Germline V gives CDR1 MNHNS, CDR2 SASEGT.

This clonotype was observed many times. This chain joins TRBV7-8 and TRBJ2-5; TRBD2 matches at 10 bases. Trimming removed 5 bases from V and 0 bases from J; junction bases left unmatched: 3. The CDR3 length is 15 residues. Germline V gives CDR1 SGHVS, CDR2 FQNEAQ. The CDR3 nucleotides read TGTGCCAGCAGCCAGCGGGGGGGGGACCAAGAGACCCAGTACTTC. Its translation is CASSQRGGDQETQYF.

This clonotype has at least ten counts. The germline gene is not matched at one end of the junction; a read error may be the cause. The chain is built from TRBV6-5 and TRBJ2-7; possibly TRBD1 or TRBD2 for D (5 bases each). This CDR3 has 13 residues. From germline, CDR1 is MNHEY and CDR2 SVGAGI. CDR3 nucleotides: TGTGCCAGCAGTTACGGGACCTCCTCCGAGCAGTACTTC. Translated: CASSYGTSSEQYF.

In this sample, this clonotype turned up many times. In DNA form, the CDR3 reads TGTGCCAGCAGCGTTAACCCCCGGTACGAGCAGTACTTC. Translation gives CASSVNPRYEQYF. The chain recombines TRBV9 with TRBJ2-7, with no clear D. Germline CDR1 SGDLS, CDR2 YYNGEE. This CDR3 comprises 13 residues. Trimming took off 2 bases at V and 4 bases at J, with 10 bases between the two ends.

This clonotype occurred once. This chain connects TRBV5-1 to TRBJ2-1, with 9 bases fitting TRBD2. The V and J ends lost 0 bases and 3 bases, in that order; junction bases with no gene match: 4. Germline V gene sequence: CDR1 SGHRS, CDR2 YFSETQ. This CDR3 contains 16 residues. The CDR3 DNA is TGCGCCAGCAGCTTGGATGGCGGGAGGGGCTACAATGAGCAGTTCTTC. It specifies CASSLDGGRGYNEQFF.

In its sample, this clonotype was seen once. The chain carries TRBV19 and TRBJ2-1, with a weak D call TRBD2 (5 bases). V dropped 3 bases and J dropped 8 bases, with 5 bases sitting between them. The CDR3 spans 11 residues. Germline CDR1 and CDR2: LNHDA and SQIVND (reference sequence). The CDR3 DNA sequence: TGTGCCAGTAGTATTAGCGATGAGCAGTTCTTC. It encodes CASSISDEQFF.

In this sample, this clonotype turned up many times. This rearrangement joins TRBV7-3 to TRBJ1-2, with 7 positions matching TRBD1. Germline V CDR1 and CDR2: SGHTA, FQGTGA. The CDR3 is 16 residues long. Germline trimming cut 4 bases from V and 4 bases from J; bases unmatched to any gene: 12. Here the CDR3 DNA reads TGTGCCAGCAGCTCCGGGAACAGGGGCGACCTCTATGGCTACACCTTC. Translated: CASSSGNRGDLYGYTF.

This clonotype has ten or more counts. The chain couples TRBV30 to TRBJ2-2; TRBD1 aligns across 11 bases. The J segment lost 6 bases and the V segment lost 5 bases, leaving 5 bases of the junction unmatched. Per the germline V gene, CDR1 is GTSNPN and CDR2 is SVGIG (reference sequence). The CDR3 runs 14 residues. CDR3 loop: CAWFGQGAPGELFF. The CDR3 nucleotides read TGTGCCTGGTTCGGACAGGGGGCGCCCGGGGAGCTGTTTTTT.

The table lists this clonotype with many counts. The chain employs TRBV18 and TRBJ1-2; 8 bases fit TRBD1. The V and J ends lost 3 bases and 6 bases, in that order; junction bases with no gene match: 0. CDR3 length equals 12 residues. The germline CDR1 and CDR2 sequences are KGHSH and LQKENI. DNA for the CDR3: TGTGCCAGCTCACCGACAGGGGATGGCTACACCTTC. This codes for CASSPTGDGYTF.

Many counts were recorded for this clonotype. In DNA, the CDR3 is TGTGCCAGCCCTAGGGGAGGGGATCAAGAGACCCAGTACTTC. Encoded protein: CASPRGGDQETQYF. The rearrangement uses TRBV6-1 and TRBJ2-5; 7 bases agree with TRBD2. There are 14 residues in the CDR3. Trimming at V came to 8 bases and at J to 2 bases, leaving 8 bases not matched to a gene. Germline V CDR1 and CDR2: MNHNS, SASEGT.

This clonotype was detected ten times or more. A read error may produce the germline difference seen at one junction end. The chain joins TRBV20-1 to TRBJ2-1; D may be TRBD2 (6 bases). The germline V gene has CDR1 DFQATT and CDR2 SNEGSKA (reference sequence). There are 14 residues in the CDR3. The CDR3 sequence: CSATAAAGYNEQFF. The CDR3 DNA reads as TGCAGCGCTACGGCGGCCGCGGGGTACAATGAGCAGTTCTTC.

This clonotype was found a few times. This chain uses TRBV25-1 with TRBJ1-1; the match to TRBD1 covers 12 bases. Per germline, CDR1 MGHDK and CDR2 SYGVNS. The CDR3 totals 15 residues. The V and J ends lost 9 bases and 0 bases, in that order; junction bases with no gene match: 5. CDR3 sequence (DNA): TGTGCCAGTAGGGGACAGGGGGCCATGAACACTGAAGCTTTCTTT. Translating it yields CASRGQGAMNTEAFF.

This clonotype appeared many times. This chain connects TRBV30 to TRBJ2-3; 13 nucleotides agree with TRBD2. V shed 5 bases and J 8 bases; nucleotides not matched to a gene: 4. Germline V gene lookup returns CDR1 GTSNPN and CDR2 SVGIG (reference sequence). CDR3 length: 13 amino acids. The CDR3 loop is CAWDRTSGSTQYF. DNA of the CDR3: TGTGCCTGGGATAGGACTAGCGGGAGTACGCAGTATTTT.

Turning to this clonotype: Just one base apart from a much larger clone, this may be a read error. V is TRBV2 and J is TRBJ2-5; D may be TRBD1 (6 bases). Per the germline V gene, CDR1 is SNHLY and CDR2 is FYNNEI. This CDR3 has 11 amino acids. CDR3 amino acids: CGSKPEGGQYF. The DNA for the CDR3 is TGTGGCAGTAAACCGGAAGGGGGACAGTACTTC.

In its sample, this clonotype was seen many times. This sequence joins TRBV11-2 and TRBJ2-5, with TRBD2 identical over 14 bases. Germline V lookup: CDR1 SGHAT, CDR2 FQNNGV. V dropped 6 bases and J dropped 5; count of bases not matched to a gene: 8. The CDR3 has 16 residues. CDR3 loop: CASSPTSGGAGETQYF. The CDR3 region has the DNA TGTGCCAGCAGTCCGACTAGCGGGGGGGCCGGGGAGACCCAGTACTTC. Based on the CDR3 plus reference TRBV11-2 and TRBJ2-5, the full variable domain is EAGVAQSPRYKIIEKRQSVAFWCNPISGHATLYWYQQILGQGPKLLIQFQNNGVVDDSQLPKDRFSAERLKGVDSTLKIQPAKLEDSAVYLCASSPTSGGAGETQYFGPGTRLLVL.

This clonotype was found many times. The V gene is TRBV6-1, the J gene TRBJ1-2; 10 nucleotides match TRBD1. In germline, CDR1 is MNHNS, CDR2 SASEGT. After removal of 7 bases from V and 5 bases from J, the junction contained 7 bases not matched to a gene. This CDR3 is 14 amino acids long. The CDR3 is CASTRQGAGYGYTF. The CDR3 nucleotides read TGTGCCAGCACACGACAGGGGGCAGGTTATGGCTACACCTTC.

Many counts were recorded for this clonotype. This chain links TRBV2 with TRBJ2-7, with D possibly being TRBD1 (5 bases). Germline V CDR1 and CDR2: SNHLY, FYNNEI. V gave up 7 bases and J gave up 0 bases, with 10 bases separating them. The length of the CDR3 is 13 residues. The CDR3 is CASTRQPSYEQYF. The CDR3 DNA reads TGTGCCAGCACTAGACAGCCCTCCTACGAGCAGTACTTC.

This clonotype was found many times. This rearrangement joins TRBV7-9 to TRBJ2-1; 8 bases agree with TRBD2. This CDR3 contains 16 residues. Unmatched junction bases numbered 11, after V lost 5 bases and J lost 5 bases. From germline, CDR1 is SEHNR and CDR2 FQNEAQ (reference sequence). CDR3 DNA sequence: TGTGCCAGCAGCCCTCCCGGGACTAGGGGGAACAATGAGCAGTTCTTC. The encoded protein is CASSPPGTRGNNEQFF.

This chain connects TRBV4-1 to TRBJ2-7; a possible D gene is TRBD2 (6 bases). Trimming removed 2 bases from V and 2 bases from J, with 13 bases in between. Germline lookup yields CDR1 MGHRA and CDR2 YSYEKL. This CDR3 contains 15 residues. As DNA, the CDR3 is TGCGCCAGCAGCCAATACGGGGGAACGGCCTACGAGCAGTACTTC. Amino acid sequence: CASSQYGGTAYEQYF.

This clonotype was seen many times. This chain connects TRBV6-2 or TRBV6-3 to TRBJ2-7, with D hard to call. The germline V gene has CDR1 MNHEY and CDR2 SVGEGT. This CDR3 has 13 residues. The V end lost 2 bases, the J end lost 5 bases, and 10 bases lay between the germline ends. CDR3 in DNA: TGTGCCAGCAGTTACGGGTCGGGCAACGAGCAGTACTTC. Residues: CASSYGSGNEQYF.